Listed below are T cell receptor beta chains from one sample, sequenced in a study of naive and memory T cell subsets. TCRdb re-analysed the UMI-ligation and nested PCR reads in MiXCR, keeping a single row per CDR3 protein. Of roughly 91,000 distinct CDR3 sequences in the sample, about 12% were seen once. Sample: central memory CD4+ T cells from blood. The receptors were sampled from a human donor in good health. CDR3s include the opening cysteine and the closing phenylalanine or tryptophan. Fields, in order: V gene, J gene, CDR3 protein.

TRBV10-3	TRBJ2-1	CAISKDSSYNEQFF
TRBV11-2	TRBJ2-3	CASSLSAGRSTDTQYF
TRBV4-2	TRBJ2-5	CASSQLAGGRETQYF
TRBV5-4	TRBJ2-3	CASSFGGTGHITDTQYF
TRBV7-3	TRBJ1-2	CASSLTPEYGYTF
TRBV20-1	TRBJ2-3	CSARDIVSTGWTDTQYF
TRBV5-4	TRBJ2-1	CASVAPSGNEQFF
TRBV4-1	TRBJ1-1	CASSQRQGGGTEAFF
TRBV11-2	TRBJ2-1	CASSLGGGRGSDEQFF
TRBV6-6	TRBJ1-5	CASSYTTAGNQPQHF
TRBV3-1	TRBJ2-1	CASTSPGGGEQFF
TRBV20-1	TRBJ2-2	CSARALANTGELFF
TRBV5-1	TRBJ2-7	CASSLDGGILSYEQYF
TRBV20-1	TRBJ2-2	CSATTSGRAAGELFF
TRBV20-1	TRBJ2-7	CSVRTGSYEQYF
TRBV7-2	TRBJ2-3	CASSLGLFGQGRTDTQYF
TRBV10-3	TRBJ2-1	CAISERGGNHNEQFF
TRBV20-1	TRBJ1-4	CSARDLGSPGEKLFF
TRBV28	TRBJ1-5	CASKWLGMSNQPQHF
TRBV5-6	TRBJ2-2	CASSLAGELFF
TRBV6-1	TRBJ2-7	CASRPPGRGSNYEQYF
TRBV7-2	TRBJ2-7	CASSPDRGTSYEQYF
TRBV20-1	TRBJ1-6	CSARAGKQGARYNSPLHF
TRBV29-1	TRBJ2-3	CSVAPGQASTDTQYF
TRBV27	TRBJ1-1	CASSPTPQGARTEAFF
TRBV20-1	TRBJ2-1	CSARDTGTNNEQFF
TRBV7-2	TRBJ2-1	CASSSTSDSYNEQFF
TRBV5-4	TRBJ2-3	CASSLGGLSTDTQYF
TRBV2	TRBJ2-3	CASSLFADTQYF
TRBV7-2	TRBJ2-5	CASSLALGRGRETQYF
TRBV20-1	TRBJ2-1	CSAVPSAYNEQFF
TRBV30	TRBJ1-1	CAWVTQNTEAFF
TRBV7-2	TRBJ2-3	CASSLAQGADTQYF
TRBV5-4	TRBJ2-5	CASSRSGSGETQYF
TRBV20-1	TRBJ2-7	CSARDITGGSYEQYF
TRBV11-2	TRBJ2-7	CASSSRLFYGLGEQYF
TRBV7-6	TRBJ2-5	CASSLWRGGTKETQYF
TRBV11-2	TRBJ2-1	CASSSGLDNEQFF
TRBV12-3/TRBV12-4	TRBJ2-1	CASSRGLAAQFF
TRBV5-6	TRBJ2-5	CASSSLRTGAQETQYF
TRBV6-1	TRBJ1-5	CASMRMGTGSNQPQHF
TRBV7-2	TRBJ1-5	CASSVQGGQPQHF
TRBV27	TRBJ2-7	CASSHQAQGYEQYF
TRBV12-3/TRBV12-4	TRBJ2-6	CASSLGLAIGSGANVLTF
TRBV5-4	TRBJ1-3	CASSFGTSSGNTIYF
TRBV7-9	TRBJ2-1	CASSFDSSPGQFF
TRBV5-1	TRBJ2-3	CASSLVSSGISADTQYF
TRBV27	TRBJ2-1	CASSPLGTSGSHDYNEQFF
TRBV29-1	TRBJ2-1	CSVEGSAGGLRPYNEQFF
TRBV29-1	TRBJ2-7	CSAWDSPYEQYF